The 14 T cell receptor beta chains below come from one sample, sequenced in a study of T cell clonality in common variable immunodeficiency. The method was immunoSEQ multiplex PCR; TCRdb's version includes in-frame clones alone and lacks a portion of them. The table records around 40,000 clones without singletons, the ten largest covering 2% to 2.5%. Input material: peripheral blood mononuclear cells. The origin of the receptors is a person aged 18 to 75 in good health.

In its sample, this clone was seen many times. The read gets to within 3 residues of the CDR3 end, and the germline J gene fills in the rest. The genes are TRBV6-4 and TRBJ1-6; 9 bases map to TRBD1. Germline V lookup: CDR1 MRHNA, CDR2 SNTAGT. V shed 0 bases, J shed 7 bases, and the junction held 1 base outside the gene matches. CDR3 length: 15 residues. CDR3: CASSDSGTGNSPLHF. The part of the CDR3 DNA that was read is TGTGCCAGCAGTGACTCCGGGACAGGGAATTCACCC.

There are many counts of this clone. Read coverage stops 3 residues before the CDR3 terminus; the germline J gene supplies the remainder. The V call is TRBV19, the J call TRBJ2-2, with 7 positions matching TRBD2. This CDR3 contains 17 residues. Germline V gene data show CDR1 as LNHDA and CDR2 as SQIVND (reference sequence). Germline trimming cut 3 bases from V and 1 base from J; bases unmatched to any gene: 8. CDR3 amino acids: CASSISGGGGNTGELFF. CDR3 bases read: TGTGCCAGTAGTATTTCGGGGGGTGGGGGGAACACCGGGGAG.

This clone was observed a handful of times. The CDR3 end falls 3 residues outside the read, so it is completed with the germline J gene. The V gene is TRBV5-8, the J gene TRBJ1-2; unclear D gene. Germline V lookup: CDR1 SGHTS, CDR2 YDEGEE. The V end lost 2 bases, the J end lost 4 bases, and 6 bases lay between the germline ends. The CDR3 loop spans 12 amino acids. The CDR3 DNA, read in part, is TGTGCCAGCAGCTTCACGGTCTATGGC. Protein: CASSFTVYG. The entire CDR3 reads CASSFTVYGYTF.

In its sample, this clone was seen many times. The read terminates 3 residues ahead of where the CDR3 ends, so the germline J gene completes it. The chain recombines TRBV20-1 with TRBJ2-7, with 9 bases identical to TRBD2. V lost 5 bases to trimming and J lost 4 bases; unmatched junction nucleotides: 9. The CDR3 totals 14 residues. Germline V gene lookup returns CDR1 DFQATT and CDR2 SNEGSKA (reference sequence). CDR3 bases read: TGCAGTGCTTGGAGCCTAGCGGGGATGTACGAG. This encodes CSAWSLAGMYE. Given in full, the CDR3 is CSAWSLAGMYEQYF.

In the case of this clone: The sequence runs out 3 residues before the end of the CDR3; the remainder is reconstructed from the germline J gene. This chain connects TRBV20-1 to TRBJ1-6; tentatively, D is TRBD1 (5 bases). The CDR3 sequence is 14 residues long. Germline CDR1 DFQATT, CDR2 SNEGSKA (reference sequence). Between the trimmed V and J ends, which lost 0 bases and 8 bases, there was a span of 11 bases. The part of the CDR3 DNA that was read is TGCAGTGCTAGAGATCAAACAGGCTATTCACCC. As protein: CSARDQTGYSP. The complete CDR3 protein is CSARDQTGYSPLHF.

This clone was seen ten or more times. The sequenced fragment ends 3 residues before the CDR3 boundary, so the rest is inferred from the germline J gene. The rearrangement uses TRBV6-1 and TRBJ2-1; the match to TRBD2 covers 8 bases. CDR1 and CDR2 (germline): MNHNS, SASEGT. The V segment lost 0 bases and the J segment 6 bases; nucleotides outside the gene matches: 7. The CDR3 covers 16 residues. The CDR3: CASSEARAGVSNEQFF. CDR3 DNA (partial): TGTGCCAGCAGTGAAGCGCGAGCGGGAGTTAGCAATGAG.

This clone was seen ten or more times. Sequencing ends 3 residues short of the CDR3 end; the germline J gene provides the rest. This rearrangement joins TRBV2 to TRBJ2-7; D is perhaps TRBD1 (5 bases). CDR3 length: 15 amino acids. Germline CDR1 SNHLY, CDR2 FYNNEI. With 4 bases removed from V and 6 bases from J, the gap between germline ends came to 19 bases. The CDR3 loop is CASSGELGRVREQYF. Incomplete CDR3 DNA: TGTGCCAGCAGTGGGGAACTGGGGCGAGTCCGCGAG.

This clone was counted many times. The read ends 3 residues shy of where the CDR3 ends; the end is completed using the germline J gene. This chain connects TRBV18 to TRBJ1-2; the D gene is possibly TRBD1 (6 bases). The V gene lost 4 bases and the J gene lost 6 bases, with 15 bases spanning the gap. The CDR3 spans 14 residues. Germline CDR1 reads KGHSH; CDR2 reads LQKENI. CDR3 bases read: TGTGCCAGCTCACTGGCCAGGGGCGAGGATGGC. Amino acids: CASSLARGEDG. The full-length CDR3 reads as CASSLARGEDGYTF.

This clone was found a few times. This may be a read error, as it is one base from a much larger clone. The sequence runs out 3 residues before the end of the CDR3; the remainder is reconstructed from the germline J gene. The chain has TRBV19 and TRBJ1-1; the match to TRBD1 covers 7 bases. V dropped 8 bases and J dropped 0; count of bases not matched to a gene: 12. The germline CDR1 and CDR2 sequences are LNHDA and SQIVND (reference sequence). This CDR3 region has 16 residues. CDR3: CASGVIRTGMNTEAFF. CDR3 bases read: TGTGCCAGTGGTGTAATACGGACAGGTATGAACACTGAA.

This clone was observed many times. Read data end 3 residues before the CDR3 end; the end is taken from the germline J gene. The V gene is TRBV5-6, the J gene TRBJ1-3, with TRBD1 identical over 9 bases. Germline lookup yields CDR1 SGHDT and CDR2 YYEEEE. CDR3 length: 15 residues. The V segment lost 4 bases and the J segment 3 bases; nucleotides outside the gene matches: 5. CDR3 bases read: TGTGCCAGCAGCCCCCGGGACAGGGTTGGAAACACC. As protein: CASSPRDRVGNT. The entire CDR3 sequence reads CASSPRDRVGNTIYF.

Many counts were recorded for this clone. The CDR3 DNA, read in part, is TGTGCCAGTAGTATAGTCGGGTACGAG. Translation gives CASSIVGYE. The CDR3 in its entirety is CASSIVGYEQYF. The chain uses TRBV19 and TRBJ2-7; D gene uncertain. The read ends 3 residues early relative to the CDR3; the germline J gene fills the gap. Between the trimmed V and J ends, which lost 1 base and 4 bases, there was a span of 5 bases. Germline lookup yields CDR1 LNHDA and CDR2 SQIVND (reference sequence). This CDR3 comprises 12 residues.

This clone was seen at least ten times. The CDR3 end falls 3 residues outside the read, so it is completed with the germline J gene. The chain links TRBV19 to TRBJ2-3; 8 positions match TRBD1. CDR3 size: 13 residues. The germline gives CDR1 LNHDA, CDR2 SQIVND (reference sequence). The V and J ends lost 6 bases and 2 bases, in that order; junction bases with no gene match: 1. The CDR3 bases that were read are TGTGCCAGTAGGGACAGGGCCACAGATACG. Protein sequence: CASRDRATDT. The entire CDR3 protein is CASRDRATDTQYF.

This clone occurred many times. Read coverage stops 3 residues before the CDR3 terminus; the germline J gene supplies the remainder. The rearrangement links TRBV7-9 to TRBJ2-1, with 9 bases fitting TRBD2. The trim removed 1 base at V and 4 bases at J, leaving 2 bases unmatched. This CDR3 has 15 amino acids. Germline V gives CDR1 SEHNR, CDR2 FQNEAQ (reference sequence). Incomplete CDR3 DNA: TGTGCCAGCAGCTTAGTCGCGGGAGGGTACAATGAG. Encoded protein: CASSLVAGGYNE. The whole CDR3 is CASSLVAGGYNEQFF.

In its sample, this clone was seen many times. The read gets to within 3 residues of the CDR3 end, and the germline J gene fills in the rest. The rearrangement uses TRBV6-2 or TRBV6-3 and TRBJ1-2; D is perhaps TRBD1 (6 bases). Germline V gives CDR1 MNHEY, CDR2 SVGEGT. There are 13 residues in the CDR3. V gave up 6 bases and J gave up 5 bases, with 13 bases separating them. The DNA read from the CDR3 is TGTGCCAGCAGGAAGGACAGCGAGTATGGC. This sequence encodes CASRKDSEYG. The entire CDR3 sequence reads CASRKDSEYGYTF.